The 30 T cell receptor beta chains listed next were all sequenced from one sample in a study of monozygotic twins with cystic fibrosis. The repertoire was sequenced with immunoSEQ multiplex PCR; TCRdb's copy has only in-frame clones and lacks some. In the table there are about 32,000 clones, 92% of which are singletons. Sequenced material: blood. The receptors originated from a girl aged 2-15 years with cystic fibrosis.

The rearrangement uses TRBV6-5 and TRBJ1-4; no firm D call. The CDR3 is 13 residues long. Germline-derived CDR1 and CDR2 are MNHEY and SVGAGI. V shed 6 bases and J shed 1 base, with 6 bases lying between them. CDR3 region: CASRGGTNEKLFF. In nucleotides, the CDR3 is TGTGCCAGCAGGGGCGGAACTAATGAAAAACTGTTTTTT.

J is TRBJ1-1 and V is TRBV19; D unresolved. V was trimmed by 7 bases and J by 3 bases, leaving 9 bases between them. The CDR3 consists of 12 residues. Germline-derived CDR1 and CDR2 are LNHDA and SQIVND (reference sequence). The CDR3 DNA reads as TGTGCCAGTAAGCGGGCTGACACTGAAGCTTTCTTT. Protein sequence: CASKRADTEAFF. The complete variable domain, with remaining parts taken from reference TRBV19 and TRBJ1-1, reads DGGITQSPKYLFRKEGQNVTLSCEQNLNHDAMYWYRQDPGQGLRLIYYSQIVNDFQKGDIAEGYSVSREKKESFPLTVTSAQKNPTAFYLCASKRADTEAFFGQGTRLTVV.

The chain employs TRBV4-3 and TRBJ2-7; D possibly matches TRBD1 or TRBD2 (6 bases each). Deletions cut 0 bases from V and 4 bases from J, with 10 bases between. Germline loops: CDR1 LGHNA, CDR2 YSLEER. The CDR3 sequence is 14 residues long. This CDR3 reads CASSQEGGAYEQYF. The CDR3 bases are TGCGCCAGCAGCCAAGAGGGGGGCGCATACGAGCAGTACTTC.

The CDR3 here is CASRSLGANVLTF. The CDR3 nucleotides are TGTGCCAGCAGGTCTTTAGGGGCCAACGTCCTGACTTTC. This chain links TRBV6-5 with TRBJ2-6; no clear D. CDR1 and CDR2 (germline): MNHEY, SVGAGI. The CDR3 runs 13 residues. Trimming took off 6 bases at V and 4 bases at J, with 7 bases between the two ends.

This chain connects TRBV28 to TRBJ1-1; no reliable D call. Trimming left V 5 bases short and J 3 bases short, with 10 bases between. The germline V gene encodes CDR1 MDHEN and CDR2 SYDVKM. The CDR3 extends over 13 amino acids. CDR3 sequence: CASSPEGYTEAFF. In DNA, the CDR3 is TGTGCCAGCAGTCCAGAGGGTTACACTGAAGCTTTCTTT.

The CDR3 sequence: CAISPQGREGYEQYF. The CDR3 DNA reads TGTGCCATCAGTCCCCAGGGGAGAGAGGGCTACGAGCAGTACTTC. The chain employs TRBV10-3 and TRBJ2-7, with a tentative D call TRBD1 (6 bases). Trimming left V 5 bases short and J 3 bases short, with 17 bases between. The CDR3 has 15 amino acids. Germline CDR1 and CDR2: ENHRY and SYGVKD.

This chain uses TRBV5-1 with TRBJ2-1; possibly TRBD1 for D (6 bases). With 1 base removed from V and 3 bases from J, the gap between germline ends came to 11 bases. Germline loops: CDR1 SGHRS, CDR2 YFSETQ. This CDR3 contains 15 residues. The CDR3 loop is CASSLQGQSYNEQFF. CDR3 DNA: TGCGCCAGCAGCTTGCAGGGACAAAGCTACAATGAGCAGTTCTTC. Full variable domain (missing parts from reference TRBV5-1 and TRBJ2-1): KAGVTQTPRYLIKTRGQQVTLSCSPISGHRSVSWYQQTPGQGLQFLFEYFSETQRNKGNFPGRFSGRQFSNSRSEMNVSTLELGDSALYLCASSLQGQSYNEQFFGPGTRLTVL.

The chain recombines TRBV6-1 with TRBJ2-5; D remains unclear. V gave up 2 bases and J gave up 6 bases, with 10 bases separating them. Germline loops: CDR1 MNHNS, CDR2 SASEGT. The CDR3 has 13 residues. DNA for the CDR3: TGTGCCAGCAGTGAATGGTCAAAAAAGACCCAGTACTTC. Encoded protein: CASSEWSKKTQYF.

A single count supports this clone. V usage is TRBV7-9 and J usage is TRBJ1-1; D is perhaps TRBD1 (6 bases). Trimming shortened V by 0 bases and J by 4 bases, and 18 bases separated the two germline ends. This CDR3 region has 17 residues. Germline V gene lookup returns CDR1 SEHNR and CDR2 FQNEAQ (reference sequence). This CDR3 reads CASSLALGHSMGTEAFF. The CDR3 region has the DNA TGTGCCAGCAGCTTAGCTTTGGGACATTCCATGGGCACTGAAGCTTTCTTT.

The chain carries TRBV6-5 and TRBJ1-1; maybe TRBD1 (6 bases). This CDR3 comprises 12 residues. V lost 7 bases and J lost 4, with 10 bases in between. Germline V gene lookup returns CDR1 MNHEY and CDR2 SVGAGI. The CDR3 is CASKTGTTEAFF. Here the CDR3 DNA reads TGTGCCAGCAAAACAGGGACCACTGAAGCTTTCTTT.

The CDR3 DNA sequence: TGCGCCAGCAGCATATCGGGGACCAAAGAGACCCAGTACTTC. Its translation: CASSISGTKETQYF. The rearrangement links TRBV5-1 to TRBJ2-5; D is perhaps TRBD1 or TRBD2 (5 bases each). With 4 bases removed from V and 3 bases from J, the gap between germline ends came to 13 bases. Germline-derived CDR1 and CDR2 are SGHRS and YFSETQ. This CDR3 contains 14 residues.

The chain joins TRBV30 to TRBJ1-3; a weak D match, TRBD1 (5 bases). The length of the CDR3 is 18 residues. V lost 4 bases, J lost 0 bases, and 22 bases lay in between. From germline, CDR1 is GTSNPN and CDR2 SVGIG (reference sequence). The CDR3 DNA is TGTGCCTGGACATCCAAGGTGGGGCAGACTGTCTCTGGAAACACCATATATTTT. Its translation is CAWTSKVGQTVSGNTIYF.

The rearrangement uses TRBV5-4 and TRBJ2-7, with 8 bases matching TRBD1. Looked up from germline, CDR1 is SGHNT and CDR2 is YYREEE (reference sequence). The CDR3 covers 14 residues. Trimming removed 4 bases from V and 2 bases from J; junction bases left unmatched: 5. The CDR3 protein is CASSIRQGPYEQYF. In DNA form, the CDR3 reads TGTGCCAGCAGCATCCGACAGGGGCCCTACGAGCAGTACTTC.

The count of this clone is one. J is TRBJ2-7 and V is TRBV4-1; 8 nucleotides align to TRBD2. The CDR3 totals 16 residues. CDR1 is MGHRA and CDR2 is YSYEKL in the germline V gene. The V segment lost 3 bases and the J segment 2 bases; nucleotides outside the gene matches: 9. The chain's CDR3 is CASSQVAGGPTYEQYF. Here the CDR3 DNA reads TGCGCCAGCAGCCAGGTGGCGGGGGGACCCACCTACGAGCAGTACTTC.

The chain uses TRBV6-6 and TRBJ1-2; the D is unclear. The CDR3 extends over 16 amino acids. Germline V gene lookup returns CDR1 MNHNY and CDR2 SVGAGI (reference sequence). Trimming took 6 bases from V and 4 from J, leaving 21 bases between them. Written as DNA, the CDR3 is TGTGCCAGCAGCTCCACCGGACCAACTGAAGGCTATGGCTACACCTTC. It specifies CASSSTGPTEGYGYTF.

CDR3 in amino acids: CSARSDTEAFF. CDR3 DNA: TGCAGTGCTCGGAGTGACACTGAAGCTTTCTTT. The chain recombines TRBV20-1 with TRBJ1-1; D remains ambiguous. The V gene's germline CDR1 is DFQATT and CDR2 SNEGSKA (reference sequence). Trimming removed 5 bases at V and 3 bases at J, with 7 bases between. The CDR3 loop spans 11 amino acids.

V gene TRBV5-6 combines with J gene TRBJ2-7, with a possible D match to TRBD2 (6 bases). With 4 bases removed from V and 1 base from J, the gap between germline ends came to 15 bases. This CDR3 has 15 amino acids. In germline, CDR1 is SGHDT, CDR2 YYEEEE. CDR3: CASSPNPSVSYEQYF. The CDR3 DNA reads TGTGCCAGCAGCCCTAACCCTAGCGTTTCCTACGAGCAGTACTTC.

This clone has only one observation. This chain connects TRBV25-1 to TRBJ1-1; 11 bases agree with TRBD1. The CDR3 is 16 amino acids. CDR1 is MGHDK and CDR2 is SYGVNS in the germline V gene. V was clipped by 5 bases and J by 4 bases; unmatched bases: 9. The CDR3 DNA follows: TGTGCCAGCAGTCCACCTCGGACAGGGGGCATCACTGAAGCTTTCTTT. The encoded protein is CASSPPRTGGITEAFF.

The V gene is TRBV2, the J gene TRBJ2-5; 11 bases match TRBD2. V was clipped by 9 bases and J by 5 bases; unmatched bases: 11. Germline V gene sequence: CDR1 SNHLY, CDR2 FYNNEI. This CDR3 contains 15 residues. The DNA of the CDR3 is TGTGCCAGTGGGATCCTAGCGGGGGGTAGGGAGACCCAGTACTTC. Protein product: CASGILAGGRETQYF.

The genes are TRBV27 and TRBJ1-6; 7 positions agree with TRBD1. The CDR3 spans 14 residues. Unmatched junction bases numbered 0, after V lost 3 bases and J lost 4 bases. Germline CDR1 is MNHEY and CDR2 is SMNVEV (reference sequence). CDR3 in DNA: TGTGCCAGCAGTTTGACAGGGTATAATTCACCCCTCCACTTT. It is translated as CASSLTGYNSPLHF.

Only one count was recorded for this clone. The chain links TRBV19 to TRBJ2-3, with 9 bases lining up with TRBD2. The length of the CDR3 is 14 residues. J lost 3 bases, V lost 9 bases, and 7 bases had no gene match. From germline, CDR1 is LNHDA and CDR2 SQIVND (reference sequence). CDR3 bases: TGTGCCAGCGCACGGACTAGCGCGACAGATACGCAGTATTTT. It specifies CASARTSATDTQYF.

The CDR3 sequence is CGGQLSGNTIYF. DNA of the CDR3: TGCGGGGGGCAGCTCTCTGGAAACACCATATATTTT. The chain links TRBV29-1 to TRBJ1-3, with D perhaps matching TRBD1 (6 bases). The germline V gene has CDR1 SQVTM and CDR2 ANQGSEA. The CDR3 totals 12 residues.

This clone occurred once. The chain employs TRBV6-6 and TRBJ1-3, with a possible D match to TRBD1 (6 bases). In germline, CDR1 is MNHNY, CDR2 SVGAGI (reference sequence). V lost 2 bases and J 6 bases, leaving 14 bases between the germline ends. The CDR3 sequence is 15 residues long. The CDR3 spells CASSYRGESANTIYF. DNA for the CDR3: TGTGCCAGCAGTTACAGGGGGGAATCGGCAAACACCATATATTTT.

This rearrangement joins TRBV10-3 to TRBJ2-7; 9 positions match TRBD1. Germline lookup yields CDR1 ENHRY and CDR2 SYGVKD. Germline trimming cut 6 bases from V and 3 bases from J; bases unmatched to any gene: 6. This CDR3 comprises 14 residues. Written as DNA, the CDR3 is TGTGCCATCAGGGCGTACAGGGGGCACTACGAGCAGTACTTC. Protein product: CAIRAYRGHYEQYF.

The chain recombines TRBV6-4 with TRBJ2-1, with 12 positions matching TRBD1. J lost 8 bases, V lost 2 bases, and 1 base had no gene match. The CDR3 sequence is 14 residues long. CDR1 and CDR2 from the germline V gene are MRHNA and SNTAGT. The DNA of the CDR3 is TGTGCCAGCAGTGACGGGACAGGGGGCGATGAGCAGTTCTTC. The encoded protein is CASSDGTGGDEQFF.

This clone was counted a single time. The chain employs TRBV6-5 and TRBJ2-5; 9 bases agree with TRBD2. There are 14 residues in the CDR3. Losses at the gene ends were 0 bases for V and 9 bases for J; bases not matched to a gene: 5. CDR1 and CDR2 (germline): MNHEY, SVGAGI. The CDR3 DNA sequence: TGTGCCAGCAGTTACTCGGAGGCGGGGGGGGCCCAGTACTTC. Translated: CASSYSEAGGAQYF.

This clone has just one count. The chain combines TRBV29-1 with TRBJ1-1; D might be TRBD1 (5 bases). The CDR3 is 14 residues long. Trimming took 5 bases from V and 3 from J, leaving 16 bases between them. CDR1 SQVTM and CDR2 ANQGSEA come from the germline V gene. The CDR3 nucleotides read TGCAGCGTTCGAACCCGAGTCAGGGACACTGAAGCTTTCTTT. As protein: CSVRTRVRDTEAFF. The whole variable domain, filled in from reference TRBV29-1 and TRBJ1-1, reads SAVISQKPSRDICQRGTSLTIQCQVDSQVTMMFWYRQQPGQSLTLIATANQGSEATYESGFVIDKFPISRPNLTFSTLTVSNMSPEDSSIYLCSVRTRVRDTEAFFGQGTRLTVV.

On this clone itself: At one of its ends the junction is not consistent with the germline gene, which may arise from a read error. The rearrangement uses TRBV20-1 and TRBJ1-1; the D gene is possibly TRBD1 (6 bases). Germline V CDR1 and CDR2: DFQATT, SNEGSKA (reference sequence). CDR3 length: 11 residues. CDR3 coding DNA: TGCAGTGCCAAACCTCGCGGGACACCTTCCTTT. The encoded protein is CSAKPRGTPSF.

This clone showed up just once. The chain carries TRBV2 and TRBJ2-3; possibly TRBD2 for D (6 bases). Trimming left V 2 bases short and J 2 bases short, with 11 bases between. This CDR3 is 15 amino acids long. Germline V gene sequence: CDR1 SNHLY, CDR2 FYNNEI. This CDR3 reads CASSERDLDTDTQYF. The CDR3 DNA is TGTGCCAGCAGTGAAAGGGACTTAGACACAGATACGCAGTATTTT.

This clone was seen only once. The chain joins TRBV7-9 to TRBJ2-1, with 12 bases matching TRBD2. The germline V gene encodes CDR1 SEHNR and CDR2 FQNEAQ (reference sequence). The CDR3 is 18 amino acids. V gave up 4 bases and J gave up 8 bases; unmatched junction bases: 15. CDR3 bases: TGTGCCAGCAGCTCACAAGAGTGGACTAGCGGGGTCCGGGATGAGCAGTTCTTC. Protein: CASSSQEWTSGVRDEQFF. Looking up the rest from reference TRBV7-9 and TRBJ2-1 gives the full variable domain: DTGVSQNPRHKITKRGQNVTFRCDPISEHNRLYWYRQTLGQGPEFLTYFQNEAQLEKSRLLSDRFSAERPKGSFSTLEIQRTEQGDSAMYLCASSSQEWTSGVRDEQFFGPGTRLTVL.